This TCR beta chain is drawn from a study of CD8 T cells in ankylosing spondylitis. About this clonotype: Antigen unknown.

General observations from the study: The clones that were linked to disease were reported to be significantly enriched in matched synovial fluid samples from ankylosing spondylitis patients. Earlier authors reported some of these motif variants in reactive arthritis synovial fluid and blood.

Via MiXCR, TCRdb re-called the 5' RACE reads, giving one row per CDR3 protein. The sample has under 450,000 distinct CDR3 sequences, roughly 20% seen once. This TCR derives from a male donor with ankylosing spondylitis or in good health (not recorded which). Sequencing was performed on blood, either unsorted or a sorted T cell fraction (not recorded which).

The CDR3: CASSLSRTSGGLGEQYF. Here the CDR3 DNA reads TGTGCCAGCAGCTTATCTAGGACTAGCGGGGGCCTGGGGGAGCAGTACTTC. The chain combines TRBV7-2 with TRBJ2-7; 13 positions agree with TRBD2. CDR1 is SGHTA and CDR2 is FQGNSA in the germline V gene. The CDR3 covers 17 residues. Trimming at V came to 2 bases and at J to 7 bases, leaving 11 bases not matched to a gene.